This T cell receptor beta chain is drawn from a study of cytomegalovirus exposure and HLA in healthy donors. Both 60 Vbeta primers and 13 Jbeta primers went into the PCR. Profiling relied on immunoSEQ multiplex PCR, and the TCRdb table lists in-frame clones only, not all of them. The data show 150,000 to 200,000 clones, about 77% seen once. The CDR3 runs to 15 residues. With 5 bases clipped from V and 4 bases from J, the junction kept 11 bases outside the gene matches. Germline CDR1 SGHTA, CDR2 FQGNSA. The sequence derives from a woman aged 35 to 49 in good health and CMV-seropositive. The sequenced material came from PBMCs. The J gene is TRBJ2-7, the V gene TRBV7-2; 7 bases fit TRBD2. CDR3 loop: CASSRGGGSGYEQYF. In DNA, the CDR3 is TGTGCCAGCAGCAGGGGCGGGGGATCTGGATACGAGCAGTACTTC.